These T cell receptor beta chains were read from a single sample in a study of blood T cells in healthy people across ages. TCRdb reanalysed the 5' RACE reads using MiXCR and keeps one entry per CDR3 protein. The top ten clones hold 20% to 25% of a sample with about a million distinct CDR3 sequences, roughly half of them seen once. The sequencing sample was made of blood. Receptors originate from a woman in her sixties in good health. CDR3s include the opening cysteine and the closing phenylalanine or tryptophan. A D gene is named only where the DNA matches it firmly. Size values are once, few and many counts, or a class for expanded clones, and some rows have none.

TRBV28	17	NA	TRBJ2-4	TRBD1	CASTTAGTGGPKNIQYF	TGTGCCAGCACCACAGCCGGGACAGGGGGGCCCAAAAACATTCAGTACTTC
TRBV6-6	14	NA	TRBJ2-7	NA	CASRTRDTSYEQYF	TGTGCCAGCAGAACCCGGGACACCTCCTACGAGCAGTACTTC
TRBV12-3/TRBV12-4	14	NA	TRBJ1-2	NA	CASRKPGGSRGYTF	TGTGCCAGCAGGAAGCCGGGGGGTAGTCGTGGCTACACCTTC
TRBV18	15	once	TRBJ2-3	NA	CASSASPGYTDTQYF	TGTGCCAGCTCAGCTAGCCCAGGGTACACAGATACGCAGTATTTT
TRBV29-1	14	few	TRBJ2-1	NA	CSVEWRGTYNEQFF	TGCAGCGTTGAGTGGCGGGGTACCTACAATGAGCAGTTCTTC
TRBV29-1	11	NA	TRBJ1-1	NA	CSVAVISEAFF	TGCAGCGTTGCTGTTATATCTGAAGCTTTCTTT
TRBV27	16	few	TRBJ2-1	NA	CASSLPGDKSYNEQFF	TGTGCCAGCAGCCTTCCTGGGGACAAATCCTACAATGAGCAGTTCTTC
TRBV20-1	14	NA	TRBJ2-7	NA	CSANGQTRTYEQYF	TGCAGTGCTAATGGACAGACAAGAACCTACGAGCAGTACTTC
TRBV18	13	NA	TRBJ1-6	NA	CASSPGYASPLHF	TGTGCCAGCTCACCAGGGTATGCTTCACCCCTCCACTTT
TRBV20-1	15	NA	TRBJ2-7	TRBD2	CSAVPGLAGVYEQYF	TGCAGTGCAGTTCCTGGACTAGCGGGAGTCTACGAGCAGTACTTC
TRBV11-2	17	NA	TRBJ2-3	NA	CASSLDNGAGSTDTQYF	TGTGCCAGCAGCTTAGACAACGGGGCGGGGAGCACAGATACGCAGTATTTT